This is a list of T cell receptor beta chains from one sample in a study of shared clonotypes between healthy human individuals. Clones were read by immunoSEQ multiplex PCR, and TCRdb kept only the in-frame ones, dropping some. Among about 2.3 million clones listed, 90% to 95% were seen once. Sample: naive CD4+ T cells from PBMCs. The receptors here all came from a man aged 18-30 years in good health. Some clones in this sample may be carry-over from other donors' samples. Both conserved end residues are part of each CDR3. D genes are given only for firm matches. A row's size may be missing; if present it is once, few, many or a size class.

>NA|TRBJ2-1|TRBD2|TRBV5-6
TGTGCCAGCAGCTTCATTAGCGGGAGTAGGAATGAGCAGTTCTTC
CASSFISGSRNEQFF
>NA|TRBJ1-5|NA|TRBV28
TGTGCCAGCAGTTCACAGCCTGGTGCGGGGGATCAGCCCCAGCATTTT
CASSSQPGAGDQPQHF
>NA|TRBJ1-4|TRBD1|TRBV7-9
TGTGCCAGCAGCTTATACCCGGGACAGGGGCTTAATGAAAAACTGTTTTTT
CASSLYPGQGLNEKLFF
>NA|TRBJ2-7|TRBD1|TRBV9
TGTGCCAGCAGCGTAGAGGGGACAGGGAACTACGAGCAGTACTTC
CASSVEGTGNYEQYF
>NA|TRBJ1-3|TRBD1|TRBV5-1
TGCGCCAGCAGCTTGGGGGACAGTAAACCGGGAAACACCATATATTTT
CASSLGDSKPGNTIYF
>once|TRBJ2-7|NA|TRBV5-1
TGCGCCAGCAGCTTGCTCACCTTAGGTGCATTCGAGCAGTACTTC
CASSLLTLGAFEQYF
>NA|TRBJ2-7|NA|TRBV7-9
TGTGCCAGCAGCTTAGCGTCCCCAGCGGGCGAGCAGTACTTC
CASSLASPAGEQYF
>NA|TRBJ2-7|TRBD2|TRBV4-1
TGCGCCAGCAGCCAAGTACTGTCTGCGGGAGGTTCCTACGAGCAGTACTTC
CASSQVLSAGGSYEQYF
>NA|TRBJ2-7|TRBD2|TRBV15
TGTGCCACCAGCAAGGGACTAGCGGAACTTTACTCCTACGAGCAGTACTTC
CATSKGLAELYSYEQYF
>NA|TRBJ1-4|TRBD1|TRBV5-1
TGCGCCAGCAGCCCGGGACAGGGGGCGAGTTTAAAAGAAAAACTGTTTTTT
CASSPGQGASLKEKLFF
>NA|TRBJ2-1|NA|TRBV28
TGTGCCAGCAGTAAGGCACCTACCTACAATGAGCAGTTCTTC
CASSKAPTYNEQFF
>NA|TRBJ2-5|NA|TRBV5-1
TGCGCCAGCAGCTCCACAACAGGCGACCAAGAGACCCAGTACTTC
CASSSTTGDQETQYF
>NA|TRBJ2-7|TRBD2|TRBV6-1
TGTGCCAGCAGTGACCTAGCGGGAAGCTACGAGCAGTACTTC
CASSDLAGSYEQYF
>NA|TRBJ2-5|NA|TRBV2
TGTGCCAGCAGCAACGGACAGTGGGATCGTACGTCCCAGTACTTC
CASSNGQWDRTSQYF
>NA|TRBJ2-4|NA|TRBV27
TGTGCCAGCAGTTTCCAGGGAGTAGCCAAAAACATTCAGTACTTC
CASSFQGVAKNIQYF
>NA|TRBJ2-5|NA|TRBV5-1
TGCGCCAGCAGCTTCCGGAGCTTCCAAGAGACCCAGTACTTC
CASSFRSFQETQYF
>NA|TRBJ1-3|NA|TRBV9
TGTGCCAGCAGCGTAGAAGTGGGAAACACCATATATTTT
CASSVEVGNTIYF
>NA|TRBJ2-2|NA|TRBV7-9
TGTGCCAGCAGAAACCAGGGCGGGGTGCGCACCGGGGAGCTGTTTTTT
CASRNQGGVRTGELFF
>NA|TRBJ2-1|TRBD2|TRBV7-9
TGTGCCAGCAGTTCCACTAGCGGGAACGGGTATGAGCAGTTCTTC
CASSSTSGNGYEQFF
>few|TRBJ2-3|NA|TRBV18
TGTGCCAGCTCACCACCGGGAGATACGCAGTATTTT
CASSPPGDTQYF
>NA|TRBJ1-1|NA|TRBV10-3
TGTGCCATCAGTGACTCCGGGCCCGCCATGAACACTGAAGCTTTCTTT
CAISDSGPAMNTEAFF
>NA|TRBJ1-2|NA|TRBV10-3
TGTGCCATCAGCCCTAACCTTCCTAACTATGGCTACACCTTC
CAISPNLPNYGYTF
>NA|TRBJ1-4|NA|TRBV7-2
TGTGCCAGCAGCGCCCAGGGGAATGAAAAACTGTTTTTT
CASSAQGNEKLFF
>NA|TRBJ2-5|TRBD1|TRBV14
TGTGCCAGCAGCCAAGTGACAGGGTTGGGGACCCAGTACTTC
CASSQVTGLGTQYF
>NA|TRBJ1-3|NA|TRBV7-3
TGTGCCAGCAGCTTAACGGGGGGCTCCGGAAACACCATATATTTT
CASSLTGGSGNTIYF
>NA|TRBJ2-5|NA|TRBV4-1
TGCGCCAGCAGCCCCAGTGGAGGTAAAGAGACCCAGTACTTC
CASSPSGGKETQYF
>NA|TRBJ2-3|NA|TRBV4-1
TGCGCCAGCAGCCAAGCCCTAGGCGGGGATACGCAGTATTTT
CASSQALGGDTQYF
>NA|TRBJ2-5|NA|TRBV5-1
TGCGCCAGCAGCTTAATCGACAGTCAAGAGACCCAGTACTTC
CASSLIDSQETQYF
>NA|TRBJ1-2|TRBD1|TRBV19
TGTGCCAGTAGGGACAGGGGGCCCCCTGGCTACACCTTC
CASRDRGPPGYTF
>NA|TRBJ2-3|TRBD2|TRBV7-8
TGTGCCAGCAGTCCCTGGGGGGGGTCGTCAGATACGCAGTATTTT
CASSPWGGSSDTQYF